This T cell receptor (beta chain) is from a study of PD-L1 blockade in urothelial cancer. At the level of the study: Patients previously received 0 to 3 chemotherapy regimens. The study recovered a median of roughly 150,000 T cells per blood sample. Study results and caveats: Below-median TCR clonality that was measured in pretreatment blood predicted better survival.

This clone counts as medium-sized (0.01 to 0.1%). Its antigen is not identified. The same CDR3 is also encoded by other DNA sequences in this sample. The CDR3 sequence is 15 residues long. The V segment lost 0 bases and the J segment 7 bases; nucleotides outside the gene matches: 4. Germline loops: CDR1 SEHNR, CDR2 FQNEAQ (reference sequence). The time point: pretreatment peripheral blood. Urothelial carcinoma in patients was locally advanced or metastatic. Assay: immunoSEQ multiplex PCR; the TCRdb copy retains only in-frame clones and omits some. Of 45,000 to 50,000 clones in the sample, 60% to 85% were seen once.

Specimen: PBMCs, collected around atezolizumab (anti-PD-L1) treatment. This TCR came from a man between 70 and 80 years old with urothelial cancer. This chain links TRBV7-9 with TRBJ2-1, with TRBD2 identical over 9 bases. The CDR3 DNA is TGTGCCAGCAGCTTAGCAAGCGGGAGGATGAATGAGCAGTTCTTC. This translates into CASSLASGRMNEQFF. The full variable domain, with the rest looked up from reference TRBV7-9 and TRBJ2-1, is DTGVSQNPRHKITKRGQNVTFRCDPISEHNRLYWYRQTLGQGPEFLTYFQNEAQLEKSRLLSDRFSAERPKGSFSTLEIQRTEQGDSAMYLCASSLASGRMNEQFFGPGTRLTVL.